Listed below are T cell receptor beta chains from one sample, sequenced in a study of shared clonotypes between healthy human individuals. This table comes from immunoSEQ multiplex PCR, and its TCRdb copy is limited to in-frame clones, with some not included. The table lists 2,500,000 or so clones, more than 80% of them singletons. The specimen sequenced was naive CD4+ T cells sorted from blood. The receptors were sampled from a man between 18 and 35 years old in good health. Each CDR3 is given with its conserved first and last residue. D genes are given only for firm matches. Clone size is shown for a subset of rows, as once, few, many or a class of expanded clone.

d_call: .
cdr3_length: 16
j_call: TRBJ2-1
v_call: TRBV5-1
clone_size: .
cdr3_aa: CASSLDSWQNYNEQFF
cdr3_nt: TGCGCCAGCAGCTTGGACTCCTGGCAGAACTACAATGAGCAGTTCTTC

d_call: .
cdr3_length: 14
j_call: TRBJ1-1
v_call: TRBV11-2
clone_size: .
cdr3_aa: CASRLQWVKSEAFF
cdr3_nt: TGTGCCAGCAGATTACAGTGGGTAAAAAGTGAAGCTTTCTTT

d_call: .
cdr3_length: 13
j_call: TRBJ1-2
v_call: TRBV2
clone_size: few
cdr3_aa: CASTTETNYGYTF
cdr3_nt: TGTGCCAGCACGACAGAAACTAACTATGGCTACACCTTC

d_call: .
cdr3_length: 11
j_call: TRBJ2-5
v_call: TRBV19
clone_size: .
cdr3_aa: CASRVGETQYF
cdr3_nt: TGTGCCAGTCGGGTTGGGGAGACCCAGTACTTC

d_call: .
cdr3_length: 16
j_call: TRBJ2-4
v_call: TRBV5-5
clone_size: .
cdr3_aa: CASSLQGPTVKNIQYF
cdr3_nt: TGTGCCAGCAGCCTCCAGGGCCCTACGGTCAAAAACATTCAGTACTTC

d_call: .
cdr3_length: 14
j_call: TRBJ2-2
v_call: TRBV5-1
clone_size: .
cdr3_aa: CASRSTSNTGELFF
cdr3_nt: TGCGCCAGCAGGTCTACCTCGAACACCGGGGAGCTGTTTTTT

d_call: .
cdr3_length: 14
j_call: TRBJ1-5
v_call: TRBV27
clone_size: .
cdr3_aa: CASRSQGSNQPQHF
cdr3_nt: TGTGCCAGCAGGTCCCAGGGGAGCAATCAGCCCCAGCATTTT

d_call: TRBD1
cdr3_length: 14
j_call: TRBJ2-5
v_call: TRBV5-5
clone_size: .
cdr3_aa: CASSWGQVQETQYF
cdr3_nt: TGTGCCAGCAGCTGGGGACAGGTACAAGAGACCCAGTACTTC

d_call: .
cdr3_length: 14
j_call: TRBJ1-1
v_call: TRBV5-1
clone_size: .
cdr3_aa: CASSLRAPNTEAFF
cdr3_nt: TGCGCCAGCAGCTTGCGGGCCCCGAACACTGAAGCTTTCTTT

d_call: .
cdr3_length: 11
j_call: TRBJ2-7
v_call: TRBV20-1
clone_size: .
cdr3_aa: CSASGSYEQYF
cdr3_nt: TGCAGTGCTAGCGGATCCTACGAGCAGTACTTC

d_call: .
cdr3_length: 15
j_call: TRBJ2-1
v_call: TRBV19
clone_size: .
cdr3_aa: CASSMTGPLRYEQFF
cdr3_nt: TGTGCCAGTAGTATGACGGGGCCACTCCGATATGAGCAGTTCTTC

d_call: .
cdr3_length: 12
j_call: TRBJ2-1
v_call: TRBV28
clone_size: .
cdr3_aa: CASSFDYNEQFF
cdr3_nt: TGTGCCAGCAGTTTTGACTACAATGAGCAGTTCTTC

d_call: .
cdr3_length: 14
j_call: TRBJ1-1
v_call: TRBV2
clone_size: .
cdr3_aa: CASSERLVNTEAFF
cdr3_nt: TGTGCCAGCAGTGAAAGGTTGGTCAACACTGAAGCTTTCTTT

d_call: .
cdr3_length: 13
j_call: TRBJ2-1
v_call: TRBV5-1
clone_size: .
cdr3_aa: CASSHGPGYEQFF
cdr3_nt: TGCGCCAGCAGCCACGGGCCAGGGTATGAGCAGTTCTTC

d_call: TRBD1
cdr3_length: 15
j_call: TRBJ1-4
v_call: TRBV18
clone_size: once
cdr3_aa: CASSPPGQGGEKLFF
cdr3_nt: TGTGCCAGCTCACCACCGGGACAGGGAGGTGAAAAACTGTTTTTT

d_call: .
cdr3_length: 15
j_call: TRBJ2-7
v_call: TRBV27
clone_size: .
cdr3_aa: CASRFEGSGPYEQYF
cdr3_nt: TGTGCCAGCAGATTCGAGGGTTCAGGCCCCTACGAGCAGTACTTC

d_call: .
cdr3_length: 12
j_call: TRBJ1-1
v_call: TRBV6-6
clone_size: .
cdr3_aa: CASSPDVAEAFF
cdr3_nt: TGTGCCAGCAGTCCGGACGTCGCTGAAGCTTTCTTT

d_call: .
cdr3_length: 14
j_call: TRBJ1-1
v_call: TRBV19
clone_size: .
cdr3_aa: CASSIRQKGAEAFF
cdr3_nt: TGTGCCAGTAGTATAAGGCAGAAAGGGGCTGAAGCTTTCTTT

d_call: .
cdr3_length: 14
j_call: TRBJ1-3
v_call: TRBV7-9
clone_size: .
cdr3_aa: CASSFEGSGNTIYF
cdr3_nt: TGTGCCAGCAGCTTCGAGGGGTCTGGAAACACCATATATTTT

d_call: .
cdr3_length: 15
j_call: TRBJ1-5
v_call: TRBV6-4
clone_size: .
cdr3_aa: CASSPEGGSNQPQHF
cdr3_nt: TGTGCCAGCAGTCCGGAGGGTGGGAGCAATCAGCCCCAGCATTTT

d_call: .
cdr3_length: 13
j_call: TRBJ1-1
v_call: TRBV7-3
clone_size: .
cdr3_aa: CASSLTLATEAFF
cdr3_nt: TGTGCCAGCAGCTTAACGTTGGCGACCGAAGCTTTCTTT

d_call: .
cdr3_length: 14
j_call: TRBJ1-2
v_call: TRBV6-5
clone_size: .
cdr3_aa: CASSDPPGNYGYTF
cdr3_nt: TGTGCCAGCAGTGATCCCCCGGGAAACTATGGCTACACCTTC

d_call: .
cdr3_length: 13
j_call: TRBJ1-1
v_call: TRBV27
clone_size: .
cdr3_aa: CASSLFESAPRVF
cdr3_nt: TGTGCCAGCAGTTTATTTGAATCGGCACCCCGGGTTTTT

d_call: .
cdr3_length: 15
j_call: TRBJ2-5
v_call: TRBV7-9
clone_size: .
cdr3_aa: CASSRPSLHQETQYF
cdr3_nt: TGTGCCAGCAGCCGCCCTTCCCTACACCAAGAGACCCAGTACTTC

d_call: .
cdr3_length: 12
j_call: TRBJ2-7
v_call: TRBV28
clone_size: .
cdr3_aa: CASMSGYYEQYF
cdr3_nt: TGTGCCAGCATGTCGGGCTACTACGAGCAGTACTTC

d_call: .
cdr3_length: 13
j_call: TRBJ2-5
v_call: TRBV30
clone_size: .
cdr3_aa: CAWSEKGQETQYF
cdr3_nt: TGTGCCTGGAGTGAAAAGGGGCAGGAGACCCAGTACTTC

d_call: TRBD2
cdr3_length: 15
j_call: TRBJ2-4
v_call: TRBV11-2
clone_size: .
cdr3_aa: CASSFRGVAKNIQYF
cdr3_nt: TGTGCCAGCAGCTTTCGGGGGGTAGCCAAAAACATTCAGTACTTC

d_call: .
cdr3_length: 15
j_call: TRBJ1-4
v_call: TRBV5-6
clone_size: .
cdr3_aa: CASSPRGGPNEKLFF
cdr3_nt: TGTGCCAGCAGTCCCAGGGGCGGGCCTAATGAAAAACTGTTTTTT

d_call: .
cdr3_length: 14
j_call: TRBJ2-3
v_call: TRBV7-2
clone_size: .
cdr3_aa: CASSPNGGTDTQYF
cdr3_nt: TGTGCCAGCAGCCCAAATGGGGGTACAGATACGCAGTATTTT

d_call: TRBD1
cdr3_length: 14
j_call: TRBJ1-1
v_call: TRBV2
clone_size: .
cdr3_aa: CASSVKDRGTEAFF
cdr3_nt: TGTGCCAGCAGTGTAAAGGACAGGGGCACTGAAGCTTTCTTT

d_call: .
cdr3_length: 16
j_call: TRBJ2-7
v_call: TRBV11-2
clone_size: .
cdr3_aa: CASSLHQVTGSNEQYF
cdr3_nt: TGTGCCAGCAGCTTACATCAGGTAACAGGGAGCAACGAGCAGTACTTC

d_call: .
cdr3_length: 15
j_call: TRBJ1-1
v_call: TRBV7-9
clone_size: .
cdr3_aa: CASSKAGTANTEAFF
cdr3_nt: TGTGCCAGCAGTAAGGCCGGGACGGCAAACACTGAAGCTTTCTTT

d_call: TRBD1
cdr3_length: 18
j_call: TRBJ1-5
v_call: TRBV10-3
clone_size: once
cdr3_aa: CAISVKDRGLDSNQPQHF
cdr3_nt: TGTGCCATCAGTGTAAAAGACAGGGGGCTGGATAGCAATCAGCCCCAGCATTTT

d_call: .
cdr3_length: 9
j_call: TRBJ2-5
v_call: TRBV11-3
clone_size: .
cdr3_aa: CATRETQYF
cdr3_nt: TGTGCCACCAGGGAGACCCAGTACTTC

d_call: .
cdr3_length: 16
j_call: TRBJ2-4
v_call: TRBV7-9
clone_size: .
cdr3_aa: CASSLFPPGEKNIQYF
cdr3_nt: TGTGCCAGCAGCTTATTCCCGCCAGGGGAGAAAAACATTCAGTACTTC

d_call: TRBD2
cdr3_length: 16
j_call: TRBJ2-1
v_call: TRBV7-2
clone_size: .
cdr3_aa: CASSFTGTSGGYEQFF
cdr3_nt: TGTGCCAGCAGCTTTACCGGGACTAGCGGCGGTTATGAGCAGTTCTTC

d_call: .
cdr3_length: 14
j_call: TRBJ2-5
v_call: TRBV27
clone_size: .
cdr3_aa: CASSLNRIGETQYF
cdr3_nt: TGTGCCAGCAGTTTAAACAGGATAGGGGAGACCCAGTACTTC

d_call: .
cdr3_length: 14
j_call: TRBJ2-7
v_call: TRBV5-1
clone_size: .
cdr3_aa: CASSLGCPPYEQYF
cdr3_nt: TGCGCCAGCAGCTTGGGCTGCCCCCCCTACGAGCAGTACTTC

d_call: .
cdr3_length: 15
j_call: TRBJ2-1
v_call: TRBV27
clone_size: .
cdr3_aa: CASTNVGGGWNEQFF
cdr3_nt: TGTGCCAGCACCAACGTAGGGGGGGGTTGGAATGAGCAGTTCTTC

d_call: .
cdr3_length: 16
j_call: TRBJ2-1
v_call: TRBV4-1
clone_size: .
cdr3_aa: CASSQGRASSYNEQFF
cdr3_nt: TGCGCCAGCAGCCAGGGAAGGGCCAGCTCCTACAATGAGCAGTTCTTC

d_call: .
cdr3_length: 15
j_call: TRBJ2-2
v_call: TRBV5-1
clone_size: .
cdr3_aa: CASRPAAGSTGELFF
cdr3_nt: TGCGCCAGCAGACCGGCCGCAGGTAGCACCGGGGAGCTGTTTTTT

d_call: TRBD1
cdr3_length: 15
j_call: TRBJ1-3
v_call: TRBV19
clone_size: .
cdr3_aa: CASSIGQGASDTIYF
cdr3_nt: TGTGCCAGTAGTATCGGGCAGGGGGCGAGCGACACCATATATTTT

d_call: .
cdr3_length: 14
j_call: TRBJ2-7
v_call: TRBV27
clone_size: once
cdr3_aa: CASSKTGVGYEQYF
cdr3_nt: TGTGCCAGCAGTAAAACGGGAGTCGGCTACGAGCAGTACTTC

d_call: TRBD2
cdr3_length: 19
j_call: TRBJ2-7
v_call: TRBV10-3
clone_size: .
cdr3_aa: CAISASGTSGDTSSYEQYF
cdr3_nt: TGTGCCATCAGTGCTTCCGGGACTAGCGGGGATACGAGCTCCTACGAGCAGTACTTC

d_call: .
cdr3_length: 17
j_call: TRBJ2-2
v_call: TRBV4-1
clone_size: once
cdr3_aa: CASSPRTTPGNTGELFF
cdr3_nt: TGCGCCAGCAGCCCCCGGACTACCCCCGGGAACACCGGGGAGCTGTTTTTT

d_call: TRBD1
cdr3_length: 16
j_call: TRBJ2-3
v_call: TRBV5-1
clone_size: .
cdr3_aa: CASSLSRDRTTDTQYF
cdr3_nt: TGCGCCAGCAGCTTGAGCCGGGACAGAACCACAGATACGCAGTATTTT

d_call: .
cdr3_length: 13
j_call: TRBJ2-5
v_call: TRBV19
clone_size: .
cdr3_aa: CASSIGAGETQYF
cdr3_nt: TGTGCCAGCAGCATCGGGGCGGGGGAGACCCAGTACTTC

d_call: .
cdr3_length: 15
j_call: TRBJ2-1
v_call: TRBV6-5
clone_size: .
cdr3_aa: CASSRGTPFPDEQFF
cdr3_nt: TGTGCCAGCAGCCGGGGGACTCCCTTCCCCGATGAGCAGTTCTTC

d_call: .
cdr3_length: 13
j_call: TRBJ1-4
v_call: TRBV7-9
clone_size: .
cdr3_aa: CASSPGDDEKLFF
cdr3_nt: TGTGCCAGCAGCCCCGGGGACGATGAAAAACTGTTTTTT

d_call: .
cdr3_length: 11
j_call: TRBJ1-2
v_call: TRBV6-5
clone_size: .
cdr3_aa: CASRWGEGYTF
cdr3_nt: TGTGCCAGCAGGTGGGGGGAGGGCTACACCTTC

d_call: TRBD1
cdr3_length: 14
j_call: TRBJ2-4
v_call: TRBV7-2
clone_size: .
cdr3_aa: CASSLGDRGYIQYF
cdr3_nt: TGTGCCAGCAGCTTAGGGGACAGGGGGTACATTCAGTACTTC